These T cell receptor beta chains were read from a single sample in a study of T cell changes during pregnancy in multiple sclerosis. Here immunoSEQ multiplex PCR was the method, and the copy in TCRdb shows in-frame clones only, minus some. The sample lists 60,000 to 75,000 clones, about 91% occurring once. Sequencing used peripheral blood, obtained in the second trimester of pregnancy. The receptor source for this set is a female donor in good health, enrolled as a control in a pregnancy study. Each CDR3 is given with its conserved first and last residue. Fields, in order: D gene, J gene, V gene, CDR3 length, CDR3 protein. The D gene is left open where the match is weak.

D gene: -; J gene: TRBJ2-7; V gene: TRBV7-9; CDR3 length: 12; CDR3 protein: CASSGSEDEQYF
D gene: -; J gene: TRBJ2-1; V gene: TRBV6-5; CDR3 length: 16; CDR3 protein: CASSYSASLATSEQFF
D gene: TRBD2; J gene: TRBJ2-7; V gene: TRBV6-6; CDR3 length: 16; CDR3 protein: CASKRLAGRGGYEQYF
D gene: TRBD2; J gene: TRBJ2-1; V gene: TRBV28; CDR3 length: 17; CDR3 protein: CASRDTSGRALGNEQFF
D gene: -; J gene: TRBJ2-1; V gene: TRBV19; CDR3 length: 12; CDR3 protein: CASSLQEDEQFF
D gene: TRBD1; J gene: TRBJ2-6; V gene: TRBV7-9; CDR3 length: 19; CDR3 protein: CASSNRDRGRGAGANVLTF
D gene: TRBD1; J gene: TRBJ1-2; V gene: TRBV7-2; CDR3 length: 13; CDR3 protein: CASSSGGGYGYTF
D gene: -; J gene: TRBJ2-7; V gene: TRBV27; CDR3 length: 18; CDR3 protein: CASRSQSRTGSPRYEQYF
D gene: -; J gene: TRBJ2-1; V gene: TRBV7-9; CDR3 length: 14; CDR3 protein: CASSSLLVGNEQFF
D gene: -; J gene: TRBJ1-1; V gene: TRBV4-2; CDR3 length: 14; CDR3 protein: CASSQGTRNTEAFF
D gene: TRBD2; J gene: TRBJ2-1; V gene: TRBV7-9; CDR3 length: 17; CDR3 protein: CAGRRSGAFSSYNEQFF
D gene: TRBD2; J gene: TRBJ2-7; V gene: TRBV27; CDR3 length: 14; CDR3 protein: CASSLERGVGEQYF
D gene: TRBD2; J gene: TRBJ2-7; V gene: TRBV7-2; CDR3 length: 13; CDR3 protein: CATASGRGYEQYF
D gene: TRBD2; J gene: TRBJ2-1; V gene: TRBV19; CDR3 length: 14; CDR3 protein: CATSGTSAYNEQFF
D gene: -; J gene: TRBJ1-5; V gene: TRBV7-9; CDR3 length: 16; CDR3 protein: CASSSYGQAGNQPQHF
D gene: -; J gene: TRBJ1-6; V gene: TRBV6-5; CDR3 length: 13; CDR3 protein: CASRDSFNSPLHF
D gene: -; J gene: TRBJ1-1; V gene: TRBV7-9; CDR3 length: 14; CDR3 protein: CASRYSGAATEAFF
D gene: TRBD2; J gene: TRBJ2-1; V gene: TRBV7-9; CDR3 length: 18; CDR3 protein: CASSQTSSAGLASHEQFF
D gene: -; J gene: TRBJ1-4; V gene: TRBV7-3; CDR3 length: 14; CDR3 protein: CASSPSNPGEKLFF
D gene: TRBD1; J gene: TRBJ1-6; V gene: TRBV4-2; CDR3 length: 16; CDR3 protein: CASSQERQGAGSPLHF
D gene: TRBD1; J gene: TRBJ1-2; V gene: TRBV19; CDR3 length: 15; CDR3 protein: CASTAGTGVGYGYTF
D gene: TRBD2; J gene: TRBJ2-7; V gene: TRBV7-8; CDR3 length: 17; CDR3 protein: CASSFFVIAGEWYEQYF
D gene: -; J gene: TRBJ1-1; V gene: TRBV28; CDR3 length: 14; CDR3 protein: CASSRTETYTEAFF
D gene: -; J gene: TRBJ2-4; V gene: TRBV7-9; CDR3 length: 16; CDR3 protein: CASSLGGGRAKNIQYF
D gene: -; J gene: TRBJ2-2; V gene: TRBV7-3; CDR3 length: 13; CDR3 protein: CASSSPDTGELFF
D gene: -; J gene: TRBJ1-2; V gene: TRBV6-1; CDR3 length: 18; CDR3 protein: CASSEAPAGTVLTYGYTF
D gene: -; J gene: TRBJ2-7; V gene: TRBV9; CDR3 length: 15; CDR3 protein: CASSVGLASSYEQYF
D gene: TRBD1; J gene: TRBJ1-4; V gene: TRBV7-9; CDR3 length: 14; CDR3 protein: CASSRGQGDEKLFF
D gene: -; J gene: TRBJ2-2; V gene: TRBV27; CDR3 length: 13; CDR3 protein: CASTTVNTGELFF
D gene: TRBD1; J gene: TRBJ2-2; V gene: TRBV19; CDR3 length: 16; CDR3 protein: CASSNVRDRLSGELFF
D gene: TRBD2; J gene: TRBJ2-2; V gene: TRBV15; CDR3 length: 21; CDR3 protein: CATSRDLGFVGTSLSLGELFF
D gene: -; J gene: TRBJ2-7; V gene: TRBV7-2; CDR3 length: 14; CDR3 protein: CASSLYNPPYEQYF
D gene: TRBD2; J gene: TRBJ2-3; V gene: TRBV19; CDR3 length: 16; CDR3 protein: CASKSLGLGPTDTQYF
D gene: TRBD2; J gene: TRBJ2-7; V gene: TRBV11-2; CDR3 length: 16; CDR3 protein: CASSLWDYPQPYEQYF
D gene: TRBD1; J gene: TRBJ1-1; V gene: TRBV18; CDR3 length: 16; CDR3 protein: CASSPSGTGTNTEAFF
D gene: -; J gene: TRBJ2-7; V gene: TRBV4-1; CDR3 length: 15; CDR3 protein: CASSQTGWSSYEQYF
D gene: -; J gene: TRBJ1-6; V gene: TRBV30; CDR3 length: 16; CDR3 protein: CAWRLSAAYYNSPLHF
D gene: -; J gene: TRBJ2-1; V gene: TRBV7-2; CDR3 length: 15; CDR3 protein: CASSPGTSTYNEQFF
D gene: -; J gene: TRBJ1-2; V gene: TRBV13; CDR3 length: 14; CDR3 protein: CASSLGGPRYGYTF
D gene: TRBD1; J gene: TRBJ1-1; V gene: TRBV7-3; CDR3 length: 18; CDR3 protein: CASSLIAQGTGANTEAFF
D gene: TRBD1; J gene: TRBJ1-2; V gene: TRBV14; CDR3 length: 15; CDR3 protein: CASSQMSGGGRGYTF
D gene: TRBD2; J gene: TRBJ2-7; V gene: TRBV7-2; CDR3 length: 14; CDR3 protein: CASSLDGRAYEQYF
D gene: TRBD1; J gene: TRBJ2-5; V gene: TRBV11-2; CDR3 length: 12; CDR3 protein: CASSQGAKTQYF
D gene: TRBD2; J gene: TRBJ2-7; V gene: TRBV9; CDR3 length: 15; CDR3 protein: CASDIPGGPSYEQYF
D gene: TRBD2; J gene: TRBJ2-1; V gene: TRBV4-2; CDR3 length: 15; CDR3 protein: CASSQTLAEYNEQFF
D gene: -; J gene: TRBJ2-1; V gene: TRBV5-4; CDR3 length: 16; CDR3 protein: CASSLEGATLVDEQFF